Below, 4 T cell receptor beta chains from the same sample are listed, as sequenced in a study of radiotherapy plus CTLA-4 blockade in lung cancer. Sequenced by immunoSEQ multiplex PCR; TCRdb stores in-frame clones only, minus some. The sample consists of 12,000 or so clones, about 80% of them appearing once. The source material was peripheral blood, sampled from a patient treated with radiotherapy plus ipilimumab. The receptor set was obtained from a human donor with non-small cell lung cancer that progressed on radiotherapy plus ipilimumab.

This chain joins TRBV7-9 and TRBJ2-5; 7 bases are a match to TRBD2. V dropped 7 bases and J dropped 4; count of bases not matched to a gene: 18. The germline V gene has CDR1 SEHNR and CDR2 FQNEAQ (reference sequence). This CDR3 has 17 amino acids. The CDR3 DNA reads as TGTGCCAGCACCGCGGCTAGCGGCGGCTTGGGCGTAGAGACCCAGTACTTC. It is translated as CASTAASGGLGVETQYF.

The gene calls are TRBV29-1 and TRBJ1-4; D unclear. Trimming pared 7 bases from V and 4 bases from J, leaving 13 bases between. Germline V lookup: CDR1 SQVTM, CDR2 ANQGSEA. CDR3 length: 13 amino acids. The CDR3 loop is CSGVDGYNEKLFF. The CDR3 region has the DNA TGCAGCGGGGTGGATGGGTATAATGAAAAACTGTTTTTT. The full variable domain, rest sourced from reference TRBV29-1 and TRBJ1-4, is SAVISQKPSRDICQRGTSLTIQCQVDSQVTMMFWYRQQPGQSLTLIATANQGSEATYESGFVIDKFPISRPNLTFSTLTVSNMSPEDSSIYLCSGVDGYNEKLFFGSGTQLSVL.

The chain joins TRBV7-9 to TRBJ1-5, with 8 bases lining up with TRBD1. This CDR3 comprises 15 residues. Germline loops: CDR1 SEHNR, CDR2 FQNEAQ (reference sequence). After removal of 4 bases from V and 5 bases from J, the junction contained 7 bases not matched to a gene. Here the CDR3 DNA reads TGTGCCAGCAGCTCCCGGACAGGGATCGATCAGCCCCAGCATTTT. This sequence encodes CASSSRTGIDQPQHF.

This clone has only a few counts. The chain uses TRBV18 and TRBJ2-3; D not resolved. Germline lookup yields CDR1 KGHSH and CDR2 LQKENI. V lost 3 bases and J lost 0, with 13 bases in between. CDR3 size: 16 residues. CDR3 DNA sequence: TGTGCCAGCTCACCTCTCCCCCCGGCTAGCACAGATACGCAGTATTTT. Protein product: CASSPLPPASTDTQYF.